These 18 T cell receptor beta chains were all obtained from the same sample, sequenced in a study of blood T cell repertoires in COVID-19. The table came from immunoSEQ multiplex PCR; TCRdb's copy has only in-frame clones and leaves some out. Of some 200,000 clones in the sample, around nine tenths were seen once. The sequencing input was peripheral blood. The receptors were gathered from a man in his fifties or sixties with COVID-19, enrolled during active disease.

V is TRBV19 and J is TRBJ2-5, with 7 bases fitting TRBD2. The trim removed 5 bases at V and 5 bases at J, leaving 11 bases unmatched. This CDR3 region has 15 residues. In germline, CDR1 is LNHDA, CDR2 SQIVND (reference sequence). CDR3 nucleotide sequence: TGTGCCAGTAGTGGCGGGAGCCTTGGCAGGGAGACCCAGTACTTC. Translating it yields CASSGGSLGRETQYF.

The chain has TRBV29-1 and TRBJ1-1; 9 positions match TRBD1. Germline CDR1 reads SQVTM; CDR2 reads ANQGSEA. The V gene end was trimmed by 6 bases and the J gene end by 0 bases; junction bases not matched to a gene: 2. This CDR3 contains 13 residues. CDR3 residues: CSVDRGVNTEAFF. As DNA, the CDR3 is TGCAGCGTAGACAGGGGGGTGAACACTGAAGCTTTCTTT.

This rearrangement joins TRBV9 to TRBJ2-7, with 10 positions matching TRBD2. V was pared by 0 bases and J by 3 bases, with 3 bases of the junction left unmatched. The germline V gene encodes CDR1 SGDLS and CDR2 YYNGEE. The CDR3 extends over 15 amino acids. CDR3 amino acids: CASSVGSGGYYEQYF. The CDR3 nucleotides are TGTGCCAGCAGCGTAGGTAGCGGGGGGTACTACGAGCAGTACTTC.

The chain combines TRBV11-2 with TRBJ2-5; D possibly corresponds to TRBD1 (6 bases). The CDR3 is 15 residues long. V was cut by 2 bases and J by 2 bases, with 12 bases left in between. CDR1 is SGHAT and CDR2 is FQNNGV in the germline V gene. This CDR3 is CASSLNTGQQETQYF. CDR3 nucleotides: TGTGCCAGCAGCTTAAACACGGGACAACAAGAGACCCAGTACTTC.

The V and J genes are TRBV11-2 and TRBJ2-5; TRBD1 is a possible D gene (7 bases). The V and J ends lost 0 bases and 5 bases respectively, with 16 bases between them. Germline V gene data show CDR1 as SGHAT and CDR2 as FQNNGV. The CDR3 is 16 residues long. The CDR3 loop reads CASSLDLRGAGETQYF. The CDR3, as DNA: TGTGCCAGCAGCTTAGATCTCAGGGGGGCCGGGGAGACCCAGTACTTC.

The rearrangement joins TRBV7-9 to TRBJ2-7, with 8 bases fitting TRBD2. The CDR3 loop spans 16 amino acids. CDR1 and CDR2 (germline): SEHNR, FQNEAQ (reference sequence). V dropped 3 bases and J dropped 2; count of bases not matched to a gene: 9. CDR3 residues: CASSLGGLVPPYEQYF. As DNA, the CDR3 is TGTGCCAGCAGCTTGGGGGGACTAGTCCCCCCCTACGAGCAGTACTTC.

The chain links TRBV28 to TRBJ2-7; possible D gene TRBD1, 6 bases. The germline V and J ends were trimmed by 5 bases and 7 bases, with 24 bases remaining between them. Germline V gene lookup returns CDR1 MDHEN and CDR2 SYDVKM. CDR3 length: 16 amino acids. The CDR3 protein is CASSPFLGDTLWEQYF. CDR3 DNA sequence: TGTGCCAGCAGTCCCTTTTTGGGGGACACCCTTTGGGAGCAGTACTTC.

The gene calls are TRBV20-1 and TRBJ1-2; unclear D gene. The germline V gene has CDR1 DFQATT and CDR2 SNEGSKA (reference sequence). Trimming left V 3 bases short and J 6 bases short, with 8 bases between. The CDR3 covers 11 residues. The CDR3 DNA reads TGCAGTGCTAGCACAGTAAATGGCTACACCTTC. It is translated as CSASTVNGYTF.

The genes are TRBV5-1 and TRBJ1-4; D call uncertain. V lost 4 bases and J lost 11, with 18 bases in between. Germline lookup yields CDR1 SGHRS and CDR2 YFSETQ. The CDR3 runs 14 residues. CDR3 protein: CASSDGGPGNKLFF. The DNA for the CDR3 is TGCGCCAGCAGCGACGGAGGCCCAGGCAATAAACTGTTTTTT.

The V call is TRBV11-2, the J call TRBJ2-7, with 8 bases that match TRBD1. This CDR3 comprises 15 residues. Germline V CDR1 and CDR2: SGHAT, FQNNGV. J gave up 3 bases and V 0 bases, and 4 bases lay outside the gene matches. The CDR3 here is CASSLDPGGNYEQYF. CDR3 DNA sequence: TGTGCCAGCAGCTTAGATCCAGGGGGCAACTACGAGCAGTACTTC.

The chain recombines TRBV7-8 with TRBJ1-1; D may be TRBD1 (6 bases). V was clipped by 0 bases and J by 6 bases, with 11 bases between them. Germline V CDR1 and CDR2: SGHVS, FQNEAQ. This CDR3 comprises 14 residues. The DNA for the CDR3 is TGTGCCAGCAGCTTAGCTCCAGGGGCTGCTGAAGCTTTCTTT. Translation: CASSLAPGAAEAFF.

This sequence joins TRBV10-1 and TRBJ1-1; D not resolved. Per the germline V gene, CDR1 is WNHNN and CDR2 is SYGVQD (reference sequence). The CDR3 length is 11 residues. The V end was cut by 4 bases, the J end by 7 bases, with 7 bases between. The CDR3 spells CASSGRIEAFF. DNA for the CDR3: TGCGCCAGCAGTGGGCGGATTGAAGCTTTCTTT.

This chain uses TRBV6-2 or TRBV6-3 with TRBJ2-1; 13 bases match TRBD2. The CDR3 has 16 residues. From germline, CDR1 is MNHEY and CDR2 SVGEGT. J gave up 6 bases and V 5 bases, and 7 bases lay outside the gene matches. CDR3 DNA sequence: TGTGCCAGCAGTCCCTCGGGACTAGCGGGGTTCAATGAGCAGTTCTTC. Translating it yields CASSPSGLAGFNEQFF.

The chain combines TRBV19 with TRBJ1-2; D is perhaps TRBD1 (5 bases). Trimming cost V 7 bases and J 4 bases, with 16 bases left between them. The V gene's germline CDR1 is LNHDA and CDR2 SQIVND (reference sequence). There are 14 residues in the CDR3. CDR3 protein: CASKSSGISYGYTF. The CDR3 DNA follows: TGTGCCAGTAAATCTTCAGGGATCAGCTATGGCTACACCTTC. Filled out from reference TRBV19 and TRBJ1-2, the complete variable domain reads DGGITQSPKYLFRKEGQNVTLSCEQNLNHDAMYWYRQDPGQGLRLIYYSQIVNDFQKGDIAEGYSVSREKKESFPLTVTSAQKNPTAFYLCASKSSGISYGYTFGSGTRLTVV.

The V call is TRBV12-3 or TRBV12-4, the J call TRBJ2-3, with D hard to call. The V gene lost 6 bases and the J gene lost 5 bases, with 3 bases spanning the gap. The CDR3 is made up of 10 amino acids. The CDR3 region is CASSGDTQYF. The CDR3, as DNA: TGTGCCAGCAGCGGAGATACGCAGTATTTT.

The rearrangement uses TRBV18 and TRBJ1-2, with D unclear. The germline CDR1 and CDR2 sequences are KGHSH and LQKENI. Trimming took 2 bases from V and 4 from J, leaving 11 bases between them. This CDR3 has 14 residues. Here the CDR3 DNA reads TGTGCCAGCTCACCAATTAGGCAGGCCTATGGCTACACCTTC. Translation gives CASSPIRQAYGYTF. Variable domain in full (rest from reference TRBV18 and TRBJ1-2): NAGVMQNPRHLVRRRGQEARLRCSPMKGHSHVYWYRQLPEEGLKFMVYLQKENIIDESGMPKERFSAEFPKEGPSILRIQQVVRGDSAAYFCASSPIRQAYGYTFGSGTRLTVV.

The V call is TRBV3-1 (or the pseudogene TRBV3-2), the J call TRBJ1-3, with a weak D call TRBD1 (6 bases). Germline lookup yields CDR1 LGHDT and CDR2 YNNKEL (reference sequence). The germline V and J ends were trimmed by 0 bases and 2 bases, with 8 bases remaining between them. CDR3 length: 15 amino acids. The CDR3 coding sequence is TGTGCCAGCAGCCAAGATTGGGACACTGGAAACACCATATATTTT. It yields the protein CASSQDWDTGNTIYF.

In the case of this clone: Mismatch with germline at one junction end may stem from a read error. The rearrangement uses TRBV3-1 (or the pseudogene TRBV3-2) and TRBJ1-5, with 7 bases aligning to TRBD1. Germline assignment: CDR1 LGHDT and CDR2 YNNKEL (reference sequence). The CDR3 has 13 amino acids. The CDR3 protein is CASSQDRVLPQHF. The CDR3 nucleotides read TGTGCCAGCAGTCAAGACAGGGTTTTGCCCCAGCATTTT.